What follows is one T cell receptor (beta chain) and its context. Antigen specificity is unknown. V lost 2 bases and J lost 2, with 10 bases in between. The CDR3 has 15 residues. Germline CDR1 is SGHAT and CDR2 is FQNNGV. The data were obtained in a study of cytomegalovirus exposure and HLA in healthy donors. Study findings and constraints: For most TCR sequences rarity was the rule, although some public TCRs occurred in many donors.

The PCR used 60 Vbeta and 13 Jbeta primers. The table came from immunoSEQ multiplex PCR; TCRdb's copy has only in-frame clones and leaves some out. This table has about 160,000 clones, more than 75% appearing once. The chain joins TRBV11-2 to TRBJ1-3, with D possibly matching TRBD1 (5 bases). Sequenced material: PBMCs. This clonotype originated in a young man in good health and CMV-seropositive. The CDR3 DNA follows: TGTGCCAGCAGCTTAAACAGGTTCACTGGAAACACCATATATTTT. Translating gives CASSLNRFTGNTIYF.